This entry is about one T cell receptor beta chain. Its antigen remains unknown. A sample-barcoded 5' primer and a J-beta primer mix were used in a second PCR of roughly 7 to 11 cycles. Tags on each cDNA molecule came from a template-switch adaptor with 12 random nucleotides. MiXCR, run by TCRdb on the 5' RACE reads, gives a single entry per CDR3 protein. The sample yields 550,000 to 800,000 distinct CDR3 sequences, around 21% seen once. Germline V CDR1 and CDR2: MGHRA, YSYEKL. Germline trimming cut 5 bases from V and 1 base from J; bases unmatched to any gene: 8. This CDR3 is 16 amino acids long. This record belongs to a study of blood T cells in healthy people across ages. Whole-study results and caveats: Aged donors had fewer naive CD4+ cells and lower diversity than long-lived donors. Using unsorted PBMCs precluded a conclusive naive versus antigen-experienced comparison. Donor CMV status was unknown, possibly confounding expanded clonotype changes.

The TCR sequence derives from a man in his sixties or seventies in good health. Sequenced material: blood. The genes are TRBV4-1 and TRBJ1-3, with 7 bases identical to TRBD1. For the CDR3, the DNA is TGCGCCAGCAGCACACGGACAGGAGTATCTGGAAACACCATATATTTT. Amino acid sequence: CASSTRTGVSGNTIYF.